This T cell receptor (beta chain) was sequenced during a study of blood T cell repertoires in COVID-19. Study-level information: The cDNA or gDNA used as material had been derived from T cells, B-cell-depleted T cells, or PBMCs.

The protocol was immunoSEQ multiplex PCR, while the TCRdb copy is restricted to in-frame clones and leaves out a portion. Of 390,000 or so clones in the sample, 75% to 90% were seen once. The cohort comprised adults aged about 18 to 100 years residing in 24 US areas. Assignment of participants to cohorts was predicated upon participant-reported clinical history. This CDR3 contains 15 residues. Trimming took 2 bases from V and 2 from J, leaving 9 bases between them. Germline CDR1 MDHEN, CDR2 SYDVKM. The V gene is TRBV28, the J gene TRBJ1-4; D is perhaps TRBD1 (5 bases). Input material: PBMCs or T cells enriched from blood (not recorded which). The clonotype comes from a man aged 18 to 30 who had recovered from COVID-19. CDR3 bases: TGTGCCAGCAGTTTAAGCTGGGGCACTAATGAAAAACTGTTTTTT. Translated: CASSLSWGTNEKLFF.